This T cell receptor beta chain derives from a study of blood T cell repertoires in COVID-19. Study overall: The United States, Italy and Spain supplied acute and convalescent COVID-19 samples.

The protocol was immunoSEQ multiplex PCR, while the TCRdb copy is restricted to in-frame clones and leaves out a portion. The sample records over 60,000 clones, 80% to 90% being singletons. This CDR3 comprises 14 residues. Germline V lookup: CDR1 MDHEN, CDR2 SYDVKM. Trimming removed 6 bases from V and 4 bases from J; junction bases left unmatched: 6. Sequencing input: peripheral blood. The chain carries TRBV28 and TRBJ1-2; TRBD1 matches 9 bases. The sequence derives from a man in his sixties or seventies with active or convalescent COVID-19. CDR3 sequence reads: CASRDGQGTYGYTF. The CDR3 DNA sequence: TGTGCCAGCAGGGATGGACAGGGGACCTATGGCTACACCTTC.